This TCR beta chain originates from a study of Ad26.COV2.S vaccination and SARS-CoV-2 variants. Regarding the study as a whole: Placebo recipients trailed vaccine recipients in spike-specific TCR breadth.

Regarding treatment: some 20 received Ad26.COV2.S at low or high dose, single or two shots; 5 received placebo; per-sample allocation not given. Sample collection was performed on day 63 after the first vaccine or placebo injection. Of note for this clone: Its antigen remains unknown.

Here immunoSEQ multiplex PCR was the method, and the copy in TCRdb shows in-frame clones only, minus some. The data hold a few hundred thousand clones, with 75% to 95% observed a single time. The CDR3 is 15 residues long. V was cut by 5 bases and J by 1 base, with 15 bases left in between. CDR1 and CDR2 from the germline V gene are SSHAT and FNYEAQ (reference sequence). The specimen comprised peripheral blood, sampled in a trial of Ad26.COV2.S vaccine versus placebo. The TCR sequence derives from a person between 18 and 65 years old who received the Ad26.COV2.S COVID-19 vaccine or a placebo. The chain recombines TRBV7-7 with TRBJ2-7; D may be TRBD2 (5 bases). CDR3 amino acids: CASSLEAGTSYEQYF. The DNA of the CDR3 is TGTGCCAGCAGCCTTGAGGCGGGTACTTCCTACGAGCAGTACTTC.